The text below deals with one T cell receptor (beta chain). CDR3 length: 16 residues. As processed by the authors: Estimates of nucleated cell counts were drawn from the amplification of reference gene primers. Some clones are missing from TCRdb's copy, which holds only in-frame ones; the method was immunoSEQ multiplex PCR. V, J and clone size are taken as reported in that table, and D and trimming were inferred from the DNA itself. This sample has 200,000 to 250,000 clones; over 80% occur once, and the top ten carry about 2.5%. The data stem from a study of blood T cell repertoires in COVID-19. Turning to the study itself: There were acute and convalescent COVID-19 samples, and they came from the United States, Italy and Spain. The cDNA or gDNA used as material had been derived from T cells, B-cell-depleted T cells, or PBMCs.

Material for sequencing was peripheral blood. The chain uses TRBV21-1 and TRBJ1-5; the table assigns TRBD1, which was not confirmed against the DNA. TRBV21-1 is shown as a pseudogene. The TCR comes from a woman in her 70s with active or convalescent COVID-19. CDR3 in amino acids: CASSTAGRKDNQPQHF. The DNA for the CDR3 is TGTGCCAGCAGCACGGCAGGCCGAAAGGACAATCAGCCCCAGCATTTT.